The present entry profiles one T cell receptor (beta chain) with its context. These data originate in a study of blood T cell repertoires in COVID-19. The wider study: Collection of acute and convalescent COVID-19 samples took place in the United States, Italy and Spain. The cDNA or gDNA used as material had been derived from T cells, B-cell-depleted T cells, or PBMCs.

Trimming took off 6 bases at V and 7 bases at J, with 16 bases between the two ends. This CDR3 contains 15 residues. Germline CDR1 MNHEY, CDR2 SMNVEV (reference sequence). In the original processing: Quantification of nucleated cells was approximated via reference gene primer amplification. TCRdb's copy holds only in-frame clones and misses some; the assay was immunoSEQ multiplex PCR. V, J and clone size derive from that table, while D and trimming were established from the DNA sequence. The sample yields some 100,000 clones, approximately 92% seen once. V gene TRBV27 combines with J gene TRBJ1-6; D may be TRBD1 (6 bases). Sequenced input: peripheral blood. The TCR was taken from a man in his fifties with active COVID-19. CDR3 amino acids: CASRRQVDGNSPLHF. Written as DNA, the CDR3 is TGTGCCAGCAGGAGACAGGTAGACGGGAATTCACCCCTCCACTTT.